This T cell receptor beta chain was retrieved from a study of T cells in localized non-small cell lung cancer. Germline CDR1 and CDR2: GTSNPN and SVGIG (reference sequence). This CDR3 spans 14 amino acids. The V segment lost 4 bases and the J segment 5 bases; nucleotides outside the gene matches: 7. Findings of the study overall: The study linked higher blood T cell density to longer overall survival.

As for this clone: What it binds is unknown.

Generated by immunoSEQ multiplex PCR, the TCRdb table keeps only in-frame clones and is missing some. The sample has over a thousand clones; 20% to 25% are singletons. The sample in question was normal lung tissue next to the tumor, obtained before any cancer treatment. This TCR derives from a male donor aged 60 or over with stage III squamous cell lung carcinoma. The chain employs TRBV30 and TRBJ2-2; 7 nucleotides match TRBD1. The DNA for the CDR3 is TGTGCCTGGACGCCGGGACAGAGTACCGGGGAGCTGTTTTTT. Its protein product is CAWTPGQSTGELFF.